This T cell receptor beta chain originates from a study of OX40 agonist ivuxolimab in advanced cancers. Produced via immunoSEQ multiplex PCR; TCRdb's table is partial and in-frame only. The sample carries 35,000 to 45,000 clones, over 80% recorded once. The CDR3 totals 13 residues. Germline loops: CDR1 SGHNT, CDR2 YYREEE (reference sequence). Trimming pared 2 bases from V and 2 bases from J, leaving 8 bases between. Points on this clone: Its antigen remains unknown.

Findings and caveats of the study: Among the least clonally expanded were partial responders at 0.1-3.0 mg/kg.

The source is an adult with an advanced solid tumor such as melanoma, head and neck, liver or kidney cancer. The gene calls are TRBV5-4 and TRBJ2-7, with D possibly matching TRBD1 (5 bases). Sample: CD4+ or CD8+ T cells sorted from blood, taken in a trial of the OX40 agonist ivuxolimab. The CDR3 protein is CASSFQGTYEQYF. CDR3 DNA sequence: TGTGCCAGCAGCTTCCAGGGTACCTACGAGCAGTACTTC. Combining the CDR3 with reference TRBV5-4 and TRBJ2-7 gives the whole variable domain ETGVTQSPTHLIKTRGQQVTLRCSSQSGHNTVSWYQQALGQGPQFIFQYYREEENGRGNFPPRFSGLQFPNYSSELNVNALELDDSALYLCASSFQGTYEQYFGPGTRLTVT.